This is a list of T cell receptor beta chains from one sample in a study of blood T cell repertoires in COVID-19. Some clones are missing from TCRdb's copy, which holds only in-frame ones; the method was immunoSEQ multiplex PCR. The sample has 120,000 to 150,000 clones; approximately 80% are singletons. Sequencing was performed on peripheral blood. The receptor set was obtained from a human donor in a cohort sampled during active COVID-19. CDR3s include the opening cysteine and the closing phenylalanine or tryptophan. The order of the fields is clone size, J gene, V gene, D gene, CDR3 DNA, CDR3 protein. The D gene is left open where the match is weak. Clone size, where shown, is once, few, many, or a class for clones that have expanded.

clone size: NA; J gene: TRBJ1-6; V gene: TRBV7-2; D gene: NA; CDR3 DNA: TGTGCCAGCAGCTTTGGACAGCCGAATTCACCCCTCCACTTT; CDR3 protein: CASSFGQPNSPLHF
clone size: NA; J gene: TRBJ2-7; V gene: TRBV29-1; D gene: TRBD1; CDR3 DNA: TGCAGCGTCACGGGACAGTACTACGAGCAGTACTTC; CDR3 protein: CSVTGQYYEQYF
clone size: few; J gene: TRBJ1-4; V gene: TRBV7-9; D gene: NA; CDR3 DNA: TGTGCCAGCAGCTTTACCGGCCGCACTAGTGGTGAAAAACTGTTTTTT; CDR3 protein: CASSFTGRTSGEKLFF
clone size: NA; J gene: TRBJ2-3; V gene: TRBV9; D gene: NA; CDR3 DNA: TGTGCCAGCAGCGTAGCGGGGTCCGTAGATACGCAGTATTTT; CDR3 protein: CASSVAGSVDTQYF
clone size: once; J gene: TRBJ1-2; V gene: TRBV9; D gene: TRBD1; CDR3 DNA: TGTGCCAGCAGCGCGATTCCGGGACAGGGTAGGGGCTACACCTTC; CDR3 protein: CASSAIPGQGRGYTF
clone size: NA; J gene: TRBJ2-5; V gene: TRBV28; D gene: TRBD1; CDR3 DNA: TGTGCCCTTGGGGACAGGGGAGGGAGGGAGACCCAGTACTTC; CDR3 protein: CALGDRGGRETQYF
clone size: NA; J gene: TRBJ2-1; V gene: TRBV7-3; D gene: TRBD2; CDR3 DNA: TGTGCCAGCAGCCGTACTAGCGGGGGCTACAATGAGCAGTTCTTC; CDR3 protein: CASSRTSGGYNEQFF
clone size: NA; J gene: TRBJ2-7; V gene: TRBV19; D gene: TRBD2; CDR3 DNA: TGTGCCAGTAGTATTGCGGGAGGGACCTACGAGCAGTACTTC; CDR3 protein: CASSIAGGTYEQYF
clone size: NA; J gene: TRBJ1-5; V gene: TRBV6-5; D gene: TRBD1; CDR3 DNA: TGTGCCAGCAGCCACCCGGGACAGGGTCTCCAGCCCCAGCATTTT; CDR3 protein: CASSHPGQGLQPQHF
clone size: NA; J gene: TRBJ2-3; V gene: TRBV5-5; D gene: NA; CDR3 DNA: TGTGCCAGCAGCACGATCCGGTCTAGCACAGATACGCAGTATTTT; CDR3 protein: CASSTIRSSTDTQYF
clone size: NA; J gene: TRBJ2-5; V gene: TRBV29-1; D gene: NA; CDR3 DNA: TGCAGCGCCCGACAGGCCGGAGAGACCCAGTACTTC; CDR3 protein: CSARQAGETQYF
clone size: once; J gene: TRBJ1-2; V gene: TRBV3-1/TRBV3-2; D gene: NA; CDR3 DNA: TGTGCCAGCAGCCAAGTAACCGGGGGCTATGGCTACACCTTC; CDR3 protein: CASSQVTGGYGYTF
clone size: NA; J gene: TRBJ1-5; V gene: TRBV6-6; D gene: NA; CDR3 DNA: TGTGCCAGCACCACCCCCCGGCAGCCCCAGCATTTT; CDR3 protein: CASTTPRQPQHF
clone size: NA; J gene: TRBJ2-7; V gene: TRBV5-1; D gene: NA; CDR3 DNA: TGCGCCAGCAGCCGAAGTAAGGGGCCCTACGAGGAGCAATACTTC; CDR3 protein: CASSRSKGPYEEQYF
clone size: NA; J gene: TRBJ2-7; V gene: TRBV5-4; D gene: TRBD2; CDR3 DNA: TGTGCCAGCAGCCCCGGGGGGACTAGCACCCCCTACGAGCAGTACTTC; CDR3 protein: CASSPGGTSTPYEQYF
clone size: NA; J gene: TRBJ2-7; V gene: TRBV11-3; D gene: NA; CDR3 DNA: TGTGCCAGCAGCCCCACGGCAGGCTCCTACGAGCAGTACTTC; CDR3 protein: CASSPTAGSYEQYF
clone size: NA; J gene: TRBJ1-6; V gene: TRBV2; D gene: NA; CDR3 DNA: TGTGCCAGCAGTGAACGGTACCCATCCAATAATTCACCCCTCCACTTT; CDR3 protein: CASSERYPSNNSPLHF
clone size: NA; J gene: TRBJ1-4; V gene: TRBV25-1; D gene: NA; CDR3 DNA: TGTGCCAGCAGTGAAGGAGACCCAACTAATGAAAAACTGTTTTTT; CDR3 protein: CASSEGDPTNEKLFF
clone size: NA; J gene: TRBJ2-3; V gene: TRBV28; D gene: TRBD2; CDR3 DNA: TGTGCCAGCACCTCTGGGCTAGCGGGCACAGATACGCAGTATTTT; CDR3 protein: CASTSGLAGTDTQYF
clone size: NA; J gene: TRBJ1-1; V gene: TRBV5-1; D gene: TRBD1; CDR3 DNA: TGCGCCAGCAGCTTGAGTGACAGGGGTCCGAACACTGAAGCTTTCTTT; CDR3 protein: CASSLSDRGPNTEAFF
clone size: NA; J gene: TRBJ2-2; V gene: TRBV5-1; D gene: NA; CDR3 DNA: TGCGCCACCCAGGACATCTCCACCGGGGAGCTGTTTTTT; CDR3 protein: CATQDISTGELFF
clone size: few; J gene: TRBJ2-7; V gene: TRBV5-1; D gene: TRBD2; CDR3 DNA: TGCGCCAGCAGCTTGGACCCGGGGGGTAGTCCCTACGAGCAGTACTTC; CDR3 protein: CASSLDPGGSPYEQYF
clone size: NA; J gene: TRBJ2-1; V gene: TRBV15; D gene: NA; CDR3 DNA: TGTGCCACCAGCAGAGATCGGGCACGGGAAGAGTTCTTC; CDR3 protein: CATSRDRAREEFF
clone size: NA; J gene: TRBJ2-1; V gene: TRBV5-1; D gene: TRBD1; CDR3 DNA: TGCGCCAGCAGCTCGACAGGGGTGGGCTACAATGAGCAGTTCTTC; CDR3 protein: CASSSTGVGYNEQFF
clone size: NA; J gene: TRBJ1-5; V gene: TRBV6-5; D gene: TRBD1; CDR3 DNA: TGTGCCAGCAAAGGACAGGGTTCGGGGAATAAGCCCCAGCATTTT; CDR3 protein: CASKGQGSGNKPQHF
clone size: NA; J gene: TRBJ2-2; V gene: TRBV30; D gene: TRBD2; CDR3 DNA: TGTGCTTGGACTAGCGGGAGGAATACCGGGGAGCTGTTTTTT; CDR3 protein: CAWTSGRNTGELFF
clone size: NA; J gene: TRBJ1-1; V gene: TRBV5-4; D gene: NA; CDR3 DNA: TGTGCCAGCAGCGAAAAAACAGGGTCCACTGAAGCTTTCTTT; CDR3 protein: CASSEKTGSTEAFF
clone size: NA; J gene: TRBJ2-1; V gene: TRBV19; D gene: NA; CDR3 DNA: TGTGCCAGTAGCCCAGGGGCAGGCCCTCGGAATGAGCAGTTCTTC; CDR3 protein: CASSPGAGPRNEQFF
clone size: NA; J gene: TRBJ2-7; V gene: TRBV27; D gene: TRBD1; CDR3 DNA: TGTGCCAGCAGTTTAGGGATCCCGGGACAGACCTACGAGCAGTACTTC; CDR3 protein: CASSLGIPGQTYEQYF
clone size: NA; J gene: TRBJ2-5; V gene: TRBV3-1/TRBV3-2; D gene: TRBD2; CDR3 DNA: TGTGCCAGCAGTCTTAGCGGGAGGGTTTGGGAGACCCAGTACTTC; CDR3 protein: CASSLSGRVWETQYF
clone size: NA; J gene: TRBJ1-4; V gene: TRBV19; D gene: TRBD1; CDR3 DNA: TGTGCCAGTACCGAAACAGGGGGCGCAACTAATGAAAAACTGTTTTTT; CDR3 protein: CASTETGGATNEKLFF
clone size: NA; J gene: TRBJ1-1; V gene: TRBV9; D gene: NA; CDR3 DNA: TGTGCCTCGGTGGGGGACCTAGGGGGTGAAGCTTTCTTT; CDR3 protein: CASVGDLGGEAFF
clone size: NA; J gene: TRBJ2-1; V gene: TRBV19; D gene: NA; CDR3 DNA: TGTGCCAGTAGTGCCCTGGCGGGGTCGTTATACAATGAGCAGTTCTTC; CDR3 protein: CASSALAGSLYNEQFF
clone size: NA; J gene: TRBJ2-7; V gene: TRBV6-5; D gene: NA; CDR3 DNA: TGTGCCAGCAGACTTGGGGCAGGCTCCTACGAGCAGTACTTC; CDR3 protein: CASRLGAGSYEQYF
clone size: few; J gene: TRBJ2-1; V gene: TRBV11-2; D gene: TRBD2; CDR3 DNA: TGTGCCAGCAGCTTATATCCTAGCGGGGGGTATGAGCAGTTCTTC; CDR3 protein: CASSLYPSGGYEQFF
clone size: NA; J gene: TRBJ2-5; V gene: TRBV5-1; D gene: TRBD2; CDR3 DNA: TGCGCCAGCAGCCCGCCCCTAGCGGCCCAAGAGACCCAGTACTTC; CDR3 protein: CASSPPLAAQETQYF
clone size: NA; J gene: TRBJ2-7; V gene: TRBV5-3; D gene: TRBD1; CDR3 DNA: TGTGCCAGAAGCCCCACCGGGACAGGGTCCTACGAGCAGTACTTC; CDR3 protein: CARSPTGTGSYEQYF
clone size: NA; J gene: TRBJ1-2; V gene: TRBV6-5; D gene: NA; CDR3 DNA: TGTGCCAGCAGCGTCAATACGGGGGGTGGCTATGGCTACACCTTC; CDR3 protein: CASSVNTGGGYGYTF
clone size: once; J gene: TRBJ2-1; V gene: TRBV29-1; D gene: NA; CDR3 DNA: TGCAGCGCGGTGGAAGGGGGGGCGTATGATGAGCAGTTCTTC; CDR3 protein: CSAVEGGAYDEQFF
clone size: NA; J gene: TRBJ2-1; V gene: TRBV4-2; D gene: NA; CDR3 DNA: TGTGCCAGCAGCCAAGCTTCCAGAAACAATGAGCAGTTCTTC; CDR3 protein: CASSQASRNNEQFF
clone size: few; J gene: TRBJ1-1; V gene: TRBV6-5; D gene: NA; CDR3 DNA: TGTGCCGGAGGACTGACGAACACTGAAGCTTTCTTT; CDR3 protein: CAGGLTNTEAFF
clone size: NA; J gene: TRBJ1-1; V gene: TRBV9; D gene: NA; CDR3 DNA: TGTGCCAGCAGCCCCCGGGTGATGAACACTGAAGCTTTCTTT; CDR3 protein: CASSPRVMNTEAFF
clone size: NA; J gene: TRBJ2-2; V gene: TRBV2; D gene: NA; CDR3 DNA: TGTGCCAGCACTATTCAGGGGACCGGGGAGCTGTTTTTT; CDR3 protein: CASTIQGTGELFF
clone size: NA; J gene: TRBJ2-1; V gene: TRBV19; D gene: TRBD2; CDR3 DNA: TGTGCCAGTAGTACCGGGACTAGCAGTCTCTCCTACAATGAGCAGTTCTTC; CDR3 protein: CASSTGTSSLSYNEQFF
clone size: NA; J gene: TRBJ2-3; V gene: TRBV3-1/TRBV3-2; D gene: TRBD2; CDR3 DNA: TGTGCCAGCAGCTCGACTAGCGGAGGCTACACAGATACGCAGTATTTT; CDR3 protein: CASSSTSGGYTDTQYF
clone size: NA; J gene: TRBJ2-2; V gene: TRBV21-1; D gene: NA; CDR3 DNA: TGTGCCAGCAGCCGAGAGACGCCTGAGTTTGGCGGGAGTGGAGATTGCACCGGGGAGCTGTTTTTT; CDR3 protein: CASSRETPEFGGSGDCTGELFF
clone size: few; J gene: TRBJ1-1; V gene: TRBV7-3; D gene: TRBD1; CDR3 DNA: TGTGCCAGCAGCGCCGGGACAGTGAACACTGAAGCTTTCTTT; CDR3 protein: CASSAGTVNTEAFF
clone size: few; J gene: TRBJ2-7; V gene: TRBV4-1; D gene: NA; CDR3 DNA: TGCGCCAGCAGCCAAGGGGTTAGCTTCGAGCAGTACTTC; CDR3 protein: CASSQGVSFEQYF
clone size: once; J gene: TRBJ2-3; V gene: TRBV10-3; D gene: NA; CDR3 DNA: TGTGCCATCAGTGAGGAGGGCACAGATACGCAGTATTTT; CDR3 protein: CAISEEGTDTQYF
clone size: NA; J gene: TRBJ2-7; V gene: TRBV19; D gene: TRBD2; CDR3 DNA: TGTGCCAGTAGTTCGACGCCCGCGGGTAGCGGGGAGCAGTACTTC; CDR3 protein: CASSSTPAGSGEQYF
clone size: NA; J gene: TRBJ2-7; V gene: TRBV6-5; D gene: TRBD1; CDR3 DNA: TGTGCCAGCGACAGGGAATCAAAGCAGTACTTC; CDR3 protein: CASDRESKQYF
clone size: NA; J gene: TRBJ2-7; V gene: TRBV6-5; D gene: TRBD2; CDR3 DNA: TGTGCCAGCAGTTACGGGGCGGGAGGGGCCTACGAGCAGTACTTC; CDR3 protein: CASSYGAGGAYEQYF
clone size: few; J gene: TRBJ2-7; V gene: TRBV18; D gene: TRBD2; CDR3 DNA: TGTGCCAGCTCACCGTCGCTAGCGGGAACCTATGGGGCCTACGAGCAGTACTTC; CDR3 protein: CASSPSLAGTYGAYEQYF
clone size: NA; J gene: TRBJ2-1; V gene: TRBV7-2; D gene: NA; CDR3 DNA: TGTGCCAGCAACTCCGTAGGGGTTGGTGAGCAGTTCTTC; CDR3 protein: CASNSVGVGEQFF